These 30 T cell receptor beta chains were all obtained from the same sample, sequenced in a study of identical twins. From the 5' RACE reads, TCRdb called clonotypes with MiXCR, one entry per CDR3 protein. The sample carries around 1.7 million distinct CDR3 sequences, roughly 35% recorded once. What was sequenced was cord blood. The receptors shown here come from a newborn girl in good health.

This clonotype was observed a handful of times. V gene TRBV27 combines with J gene TRBJ2-5, with D maybe TRBD1 (6 bases). V was shortened by 5 bases and J by 5 bases, with 21 bases between the two germline ends. The length of the CDR3 is 16 residues. In germline, CDR1 is MNHEY, CDR2 SMNVEV (reference sequence). This chain's CDR3 is CASSPETGSYGETQYF. The CDR3 DNA sequence: TGTGCCAGCAGTCCCGAGACAGGCTCCTACGGCGAGACCCAGTACTTC.

This chain uses TRBV3-1 with TRBJ2-3; 8 nucleotides line up with TRBD2. The CDR3 spans 15 residues. Germline loops: CDR1 LGHDT, CDR2 YNNKEL (reference sequence). V gave up 3 bases and J gave up 4 bases; unmatched junction bases: 6. The CDR3 DNA is TGTGCCAGCAGCCATTCGGGAGGGCCCTCAGATACGCAGTATTTT. This gives the protein CASSHSGGPSDTQYF.

This clonotype was detected only a few times. The chain combines TRBV4-1 with TRBJ2-4; unclear D gene. The CDR3 totals 16 residues. The V and J ends lost 2 bases and 2 bases respectively, with 13 bases between them. Germline CDR1 and CDR2: MGHRA and YSYEKL. Here the CDR3 DNA reads TGCGCCAGCAGCCAAAAAAAGGCCGACACCAAAAACATTCAGTACTTC. Its translation: CASSQKKADTKNIQYF.

Details on this clonotype: This sequence may be a read error, since a much larger clone differs from it by one base. CDR3 DNA sequence: TGTGCCAGCAGCCGGACAGGGAGTGGCTACACCTTC. As protein: CASSRTGSGYTF. The chain uses TRBV12-3 or TRBV12-4 and TRBJ1-2; 8 nucleotides align to TRBD1. V dropped 6 bases and J dropped 7; count of bases not matched to a gene: 4. The CDR3 totals 12 residues.

This clonotype has just one count. The chain has TRBV24-1 and TRBJ1-5, with D possibly matching TRBD1 (5 bases). CDR1 and CDR2 from the germline V gene are KGHDR and SFDVKD. The CDR3 spans 16 residues. Trimming cost V 5 bases and J 4 bases, with 17 bases left between them. Written as DNA, the CDR3 is TGTGCCACCAGTGCACGAGGGACGGAGCCTAATCAGCCCCAGCATTTT. Amino acids: CATSARGTEPNQPQHF.

A few counts support this clonotype. J is TRBJ2-7 and V is TRBV7-2; 8 positions match TRBD1. CDR1 and CDR2 from the germline V gene are SGHTA and FQGNSA. V shed 5 bases, J shed 2 bases, and the junction held 14 bases outside the gene matches. CDR3 size: 17 residues. CDR3 in DNA: TGTGCCAGCAGCGTTAGCCTGGGGGGACAGGCCCCCTACGAGCAGTACTTC. Translating gives CASSVSLGGQAPYEQYF.

This clonotype was recorded a few times. The chain joins TRBV20-1 to TRBJ2-7, with a tentative D call TRBD2 (5 bases). V was trimmed by 2 bases and J by 6 bases, leaving 8 bases between them. Looked up from germline, CDR1 is DFQATT and CDR2 is SNEGSKA (reference sequence). The CDR3 covers 11 residues. CDR3 region: CSARTSPEQYF. The DNA of the CDR3 is TGCAGTGCTAGAACTAGTCCCGAGCAGTACTTC.

The chain links TRBV10-3 to TRBJ2-6; D possibly matches TRBD1 or TRBD2 (5 bases each). The ends were cut back, 5 bases at V and 0 bases at J, with 11 bases in the middle. Germline V CDR1 and CDR2: ENHRY, SYGVKD. This CDR3 is 16 amino acids long. The CDR3 DNA follows: TGTGCCATCAGTCCGGGACGGCACTCTGGGGCCAACGTCCTGACTTTC. This translates into CAISPGRHSGANVLTF.

Ten or more counts support this clonotype. CDR3 DNA sequence: TGTGCCAGCAGCCAACAACAGGGTTTTGAGCAGTACTTC. It specifies CASSQQQGFEQYF. The chain joins TRBV14 to TRBJ2-7, with D perhaps matching TRBD1 (6 bases). Germline V gene sequence: CDR1 SGHDN, CDR2 FVKESK. The V end was cut by 2 bases, the J end by 7 bases, with 12 bases between. The CDR3 totals 13 residues.

This clonotype was seen only a few times. The genes are TRBV6-2 or TRBV6-3 and TRBJ2-3; 8 bases line up with TRBD2. CDR3 size: 15 residues. Trimming removed 3 bases from V and 2 bases from J; junction bases left unmatched: 4. Germline V gene lookup returns CDR1 MNHEY and CDR2 SVGEGT. Here the CDR3 reads CASSYQRGITDTQYF. Here the CDR3 DNA reads TGTGCCAGCAGTTATCAGCGGGGGATCACAGATACGCAGTATTTT.

V gene TRBV12-3 or TRBV12-4 combines with J gene TRBJ2-7; D possibly matches TRBD1 or TRBD2 (5 bases each). The V gene lost 8 bases and the J gene lost 2 bases, with 16 bases spanning the gap. This CDR3 has 14 amino acids. CDR3 in amino acids: CASQKRDGPYEQYF. CDR3 in DNA: TGTGCCAGCCAGAAAAGGGACGGTCCCTACGAGCAGTACTTC.

The gene calls are TRBV5-1 and TRBJ2-2; D is undetermined. V lost 2 bases to trimming and J lost 1 base, with 6 bases between them. Germline CDR1 SGHRS, CDR2 YFSETQ. The CDR3 has 14 residues. CDR3 protein: CASSFRLNTGELFF. CDR3 in DNA: TGCGCCAGCAGCTTCCGCCTGAACACCGGGGAGCTGTTTTTT.

This clonotype showed up just a few times. V and J are TRBV5-1 and TRBJ2-7; D perhaps matches TRBD1 (6 bases). V lost 4 bases and J lost 0, with 17 bases in between. Germline V gives CDR1 SGHRS, CDR2 YFSETQ. This CDR3 has 16 amino acids. This CDR3 is CASSPTGTRTSYEQYF. Here the CDR3 DNA reads TGCGCCAGCAGCCCGACCGGGACAAGAACCTCCTACGAGCAGTACTTC.

This clonotype was counted between two and nine times. Written as DNA, the CDR3 is TGTGCCACCGGACTTCCAACCACAGATACGCAGTATTTT. Translating gives CATGLPTTDTQYF. V and J are TRBV24-1 and TRBJ2-3; a weak D match, TRBD2 (5 bases). The V end lost 9 bases, the J end lost 2 bases, and 11 bases lay between the germline ends. The length of the CDR3 is 13 residues. The germline gives CDR1 KGHDR, CDR2 SFDVKD.

The V gene is TRBV24-1, the J gene TRBJ2-3, with TRBD2 identical over 11 bases. Germline CDR1 reads KGHDR; CDR2 reads SFDVKD. This CDR3 is 17 amino acids long. Germline trimming cut 2 bases from V and 2 bases from J; bases unmatched to any gene: 5. The CDR3 coding sequence is TGTGCCACCAGTGATTCCCGACTAGCGGGGCTCACAGATACGCAGTATTTT. Protein: CATSDSRLAGLTDTQYF.

The table lists this clonotype with a few counts. In DNA, the CDR3 is TGTGCCAGCTCACTCAACGGGGGGATGCGGAAAAACATTCAGTACTTC. Its protein is CASSLNGGMRKNIQYF. The chain links TRBV18 to TRBJ2-4; TRBD2 matches at 7 bases. Germline-derived CDR1 and CDR2 are KGHSH and LQKENI. Trimming cost V 4 bases and J 4 bases; bases outside gene matches: 10. The CDR3 is 16 residues long. Drawing the rest from reference TRBV18 and TRBJ2-4, the complete variable domain is NAGVMQNPRHLVRRRGQEARLRCSPMKGHSHVYWYRQLPEEGLKFMVYLQKENIIDESGMPKERFSAEFPKEGPSILRIQQVVRGDSAAYFCASSLNGGMRKNIQYFGAGTRLSVL.

This clonotype was detected only a few times. The chain has TRBV27 and TRBJ2-3, with D possibly being TRBD2 (6 bases). The CDR3 has 14 amino acids. V was pared by 1 base and J by 4 bases, with 9 bases between. CDR1 MNHEY and CDR2 SMNVEV come from the germline V gene (reference sequence). The CDR3 protein is CASSLWEDPDTQYF. Written as DNA, the CDR3 is TGTGCCAGCAGTTTATGGGAGGATCCAGATACGCAGTATTTT.

The chain recombines TRBV3-1 with TRBJ2-1; 9 bases fit TRBD2. With 1 base clipped from V and 7 bases from J, the junction kept 11 bases outside the gene matches. This CDR3 region has 17 residues. Germline CDR1 LGHDT, CDR2 YNNKEL (reference sequence). The CDR3 DNA is TGTGCCAGCAGCCAAGTGAGGAGCGGGAGGTCTGGTAATGAGCAGTTCTTC. It encodes CASSQVRSGRSGNEQFF.

The chain carries TRBV29-1 and TRBJ1-2; TRBD1 aligns across 8 bases. The J segment lost 7 bases and the V segment lost 5 bases, leaving 6 bases of the junction unmatched. The CDR3 is made up of 12 amino acids. Germline CDR1 SQVTM, CDR2 ANQGSEA. This CDR3 is CSVFQGARGYTF. CDR3 nucleotides: TGCAGCGTTTTCCAGGGGGCGCGTGGCTACACCTTC.

The chain has TRBV6-1 and TRBJ1-1, with a tentative D call TRBD1 (6 bases). The CDR3 sequence is 13 residues long. V shed 7 bases and J shed 4 bases, with 13 bases lying between them. CDR1 MNHNS and CDR2 SASEGT come from the germline V gene. DNA for the CDR3: TGTGCCAGCATGCTTGGACAGAGCACTGAAGCTTTCTTT. This encodes CASMLGQSTEAFF.

This sequence joins TRBV19 and TRBJ1-2; the D gene is possibly TRBD1 (5 bases). The CDR3 loop spans 16 amino acids. The V and J ends lost 8 bases and 0 bases respectively, with 19 bases between them. CDR1 LNHDA and CDR2 SQIVND come from the germline V gene (reference sequence). The CDR3 DNA follows: TGTGCCAGTGTTTTAGCTGGGACGGAAGCTAACTATGGCTACACCTTC. It yields the protein CASVLAGTEANYGYTF.

A few counts support this clonotype. The V gene is TRBV6-6, the J gene TRBJ2-5; D tentatively fits TRBD1 or TRBD2 (6 bases each). The germline CDR1 and CDR2 sequences are MNHNY and SVGAGI (reference sequence). The CDR3 is 17 residues long. The V end was cut by 0 bases, the J end by 1 base, with 15 bases between. The CDR3 region is CASSYSIVGGPQETQYF. The CDR3 DNA sequence: TGTGCCAGCAGTTACTCGATAGTCGGGGGCCCCCAAGAGACCCAGTACTTC.

The chain couples TRBV18 to TRBJ1-2; D may be TRBD1 (6 bases). The germline V and J ends were trimmed by 3 bases and 1 base, with 12 bases remaining between them. This CDR3 spans 15 amino acids. Germline CDR1 reads KGHSH; CDR2 reads LQKENI. CDR3 DNA: TGTGCCAGCTCACCGGACAGCCTCTTTAACTATGGCTACACCTTC. Amino acid sequence: CASSPDSLFNYGYTF.

This clonotype appeared a few times. The chain uses TRBV4-1 and TRBJ1-4; D gene uncertain. Germline loops: CDR1 MGHRA, CDR2 YSYEKL. The CDR3 covers 16 residues. V was cut by 1 base and J by 0 bases, with 9 bases left in between. The DNA for the CDR3 is TGCGCCAGCAGCCAAGGGTATCGGGCAACTAATGAAAAACTGTTTTTT. Its translation: CASSQGYRATNEKLFF.

This clonotype has only a few counts. The chain recombines TRBV27 with TRBJ1-1; TRBD1 matches at 8 bases. This CDR3 is built from 14 residues. Trimming removed 3 bases from V and 4 bases from J; junction bases left unmatched: 4. Germline CDR1 is MNHEY and CDR2 is SMNVEV (reference sequence). CDR3 in amino acids: CASSFSRGPTEAFF. The CDR3 DNA follows: TGTGCCAGCAGTTTCTCCAGGGGGCCCACTGAAGCTTTCTTT.

V is TRBV9 and J is TRBJ2-5, with a possible D match to TRBD2 (5 bases). V lost 3 bases, J lost 11 bases, and 17 bases lay in between. This CDR3 comprises 13 residues. Germline CDR1 reads SGDLS; CDR2 reads YYNGEE. The CDR3 nucleotides are TGTGCCAGCAGCGAAACCTATCGGGGTGAGCAGTACTTC. This encodes CASSETYRGEQYF. The complete variable domain, with remaining parts taken from reference TRBV9 and TRBJ2-5, reads DSGVTQTPKHLITATGQRVTLRCSPRSGDLSVYWYQQSLDQGLQFLIQYYNGEERAKGNILERFSAQQFPDLHSELNLSSLELGDSALYFCASSETYRGEQYFGPGTRLLVL.

CDR3 loop: CASSLVDRDRINQALSYEQYF. DNA for the CDR3: TGCGCCAGCAGCTTGGTAGATAGGGACAGGATAAACCAAGCCCTCTCCTACGAGCAGTACTTC. The J gene is TRBJ2-7, the V gene TRBV5-1; TRBD1 matches at 8 bases. From germline, CDR1 is SGHRS and CDR2 YFSETQ. The CDR3 spans 21 residues. V dropped 0 bases and J dropped 0; count of bases not matched to a gene: 20. The variable domain in full, completed from reference TRBV5-1 and TRBJ2-7, reads KAGVTQTPRYLIKTRGQQVTLSCSPISGHRSVSWYQQTPGQGLQFLFEYFSETQRNKGNFPGRFSGRQFSNSRSEMNVSTLELGDSALYLCASSLVDRDRINQALSYEQYFGPGTRLTVT.

A few counts support this clonotype. The chain links TRBV12-3 or TRBV12-4 to TRBJ2-1, with D perhaps TRBD2 (7 bases). Trimming cost V 5 bases and J 8 bases, with 22 bases left between them. This CDR3 has 16 amino acids. CDR3 sequence: CASSPPGLGGVYEQFF. The CDR3 nucleotides are TGTGCCAGCAGTCCTCCAGGTCTAGGGGGGGTATATGAGCAGTTCTTC.

This clonotype was detected only a few times. The chain combines TRBV28 with TRBJ2-7, with a possible D match to TRBD2 (6 bases). The CDR3 is made up of 15 amino acids. Germline loops: CDR1 MDHEN, CDR2 SYDVKM. Trimming took 2 bases from V and 8 from J, leaving 19 bases between them. CDR3 region: CASSLERVSSFKQYF. The CDR3 coding sequence is TGTGCCAGCAGTTTAGAGCGGGTGAGCTCTTTCAAGCAGTACTTC.

The chain joins TRBV10-3 to TRBJ2-7; 8 nucleotides agree with TRBD2. Germline V CDR1 and CDR2: ENHRY, SYGVKD. CDR3 size: 13 residues. The trim removed 7 bases at V and 2 bases at J, leaving 4 bases unmatched. The CDR3 protein is CAIMGLGTYEQYF. The CDR3 region has the DNA TGTGCCATCATGGGACTAGGTACCTACGAGCAGTACTTC.